Presented here are 24 T cell receptor beta chains from one specimen sequenced in a study of identical twins. Using its own MiXCR run on the 5' RACE reads, TCRdb lists one record per CDR3 protein. The sample shows approximately 240,000 distinct CDR3 sequences, more than 12% of them seen only once. Sequencing was carried out using memory (CD45RO+) T cells sorted from blood. The receptors shown here come from a woman under 30 in good health.

This clonotype showed up just a few times. The chain recombines TRBV12-3 or TRBV12-4 with TRBJ1-1; unclear D gene. The CDR3 covers 12 residues. V dropped 2 bases and J dropped 6 bases, with 7 bases sitting between them. The chain's CDR3 is CASSLSGAEAFF. CDR3 DNA: TGTGCCAGCAGTTTATCCGGGGCTGAAGCTTTCTTT.

This clonotype was seen only a few times. The chain uses TRBV6-2 or TRBV6-3 and TRBJ1-2; TRBD1 might be the D (5 bases). V dropped 4 bases and J dropped 7 bases, with 10 bases sitting between them. The CDR3 totals 12 residues. Per germline, CDR1 MNHEY and CDR2 SVGEGT. The CDR3 nucleotides are TGTGCCAGCAGTTCTGACAGCCGTGGCTACACCTTC. This encodes CASSSDSRGYTF.

This clonotype appeared many times. DNA of the CDR3: TGCAGTGCTAGAATAGGTGGTCCAGGCCCGATTGAAGCTTTCTTT. This translates into CSARIGGPGPIEAFF. V gene TRBV20-1 combines with J gene TRBJ1-1; no definite D call. With 2 bases removed from V and 7 bases from J, the gap between germline ends came to 20 bases. This CDR3 region has 15 residues. The V gene's germline CDR1 is DFQATT and CDR2 SNEGSKA (reference sequence).

This clonotype was observed a handful of times. CDR3 coding DNA: TGTGCCACCAGCAACGGCGGGAGCTCCTACAATGAGCAGTTCTTC. It translates to CATSNGGSSYNEQFF. J is TRBJ2-1 and V is TRBV15, with TRBD2 matching 7 bases. Trimming removed 4 bases from V and 0 bases from J; junction bases left unmatched: 3. This CDR3 has 15 amino acids. Germline V gene lookup returns CDR1 LNHNV and CDR2 YYDKDF (reference sequence).

This clonotype was seen many times. J is TRBJ2-3 and V is TRBV5-1; 8 positions match TRBD2. V lost 3 bases, J lost 0 bases, and 6 bases stayed unmatched. Germline V gives CDR1 SGHRS, CDR2 YFSETQ. The CDR3 runs 16 residues. CDR3 loop: CASSSSERGSTDTQYF. DNA of the CDR3: TGCGCCAGCAGCTCTTCTGAGCGGGGGAGCACAGATACGCAGTATTTT.

CDR3 nucleotides: TGTGCCAGCTCACCAGGACTAGCGGGAGAACCGGACGAGCAGTACTTC. Translated: CASSPGLAGEPDEQYF. The chain combines TRBV18 with TRBJ2-7, with TRBD2 identical over 13 bases. This CDR3 spans 16 amino acids. The germline V gene encodes CDR1 KGHSH and CDR2 LQKENI. The V and J ends lost 2 bases and 5 bases, in that order; junction bases with no gene match: 6.

This clonotype was detected a few times. V usage is TRBV6-1 and J usage is TRBJ1-2; D is perhaps TRBD1 (5 bases). V was clipped by 6 bases and J by 2 bases, with 16 bases between them. The germline V gene has CDR1 MNHNS and CDR2 SASEGT. The CDR3 loop spans 15 amino acids. CDR3 DNA sequence: TGTGCCAGCAGGTCCGGGGGGTCGGGAAACTATGGCTACACCTTC. It is translated as CASRSGGSGNYGYTF.

This clonotype has a handful of counts. The chain has TRBV30 and TRBJ1-2, with D possibly matching TRBD1 (5 bases). V was trimmed by 1 base and J by 9 bases, leaving 9 bases between them. The germline V gene has CDR1 GTSNPN and CDR2 SVGIG (reference sequence). The CDR3 covers 11 residues. The CDR3 DNA reads TGTGCCTGGAGTGAGGGGCCTCGCTACACCTTC. Encoded protein: CAWSEGPRYTF.

Of note for this clonotype: Its ends do not fully match the called genes, so a read error is possible. The J gene is TRBJ1-5, the V gene TRBV6-1, with 7 positions matching TRBD1. In germline, CDR1 is MNHNS, CDR2 SASEGT. The CDR3 loop spans 15 amino acids. CDR3 protein: CASRWTGPSNQPHHF. CDR3 nucleotide sequence: TGTGCCAGCAGGTGGACAGGCCCGAGCAATCAGCCCCACCATTTT.

The chain is built from TRBV11-3 and TRBJ2-1; the match to TRBD1 covers 7 bases. Germline V gives CDR1 SGHNT, CDR2 YENEEA. V dropped 5 bases and J dropped 16; count of bases not matched to a gene: 14. This CDR3 has 13 amino acids. CDR3 loop: CASSPVQGRPGFF. The DNA of the CDR3 is TGTGCCAGCAGCCCCGTACAGGGGCGCCCGGGTTTCTTC.

In its sample, this clonotype was seen a few times. The chain couples TRBV13 to TRBJ2-1; TRBD2 matches at 12 bases. The length of the CDR3 is 13 residues. Looked up from germline, CDR1 is PRHDT and CDR2 is FYEKMQ (reference sequence). With V trimmed by 11 bases and J by 6 bases, 5 bases remained unmatched. This CDR3 reads CAGRLAGANEQFF. The CDR3 coding sequence is TGTGCCGGGAGACTAGCGGGGGCCAATGAGCAGTTCTTC.

This clonotype turned up a few times. V and J are TRBV3-1 and TRBJ1-3, with D perhaps TRBD1 (5 bases). The length of the CDR3 is 13 residues. Germline CDR1 reads LGHDT; CDR2 reads YNNKEL (reference sequence). Trimming left V 1 base short and J 8 bases short, with 9 bases between. CDR3 region: CASSQVGEDTIYF. The CDR3 DNA reads as TGTGCCAGCAGCCAAGTGGGGGAGGACACCATATATTTT.

This clonotype has a handful of counts. J is TRBJ1-6 and V is TRBV20-1, with D uncertain. V was trimmed by 1 base and J by 8 bases, leaving 15 bases between them. The CDR3 has 15 amino acids. CDR1 and CDR2 from the germline V gene are DFQATT and SNEGSKA (reference sequence). The CDR3: CSARARTEVDSPLHF. The CDR3 region has the DNA TGCAGTGCTAGAGCGCGCACGGAGGTCGATTCACCCCTCCACTTT.

The rearrangement links TRBV5-1 to TRBJ2-5; 12 nucleotides align to TRBD2. Trimming cost V 4 bases and J 5 bases; bases outside gene matches: 12. Germline loops: CDR1 SGHRS, CDR2 YFSETQ. The CDR3 length is 17 residues. As DNA, the CDR3 is TGCGCCAGCAGCAAGACTAGCGGGGGCACCCCAGGGGAGACCCAGTACTTC. This gives the protein CASSKTSGGTPGETQYF.

A few counts support this clonotype. V and J are TRBV20-1 and TRBJ2-1; 9 bases fit TRBD2. Germline CDR1 is DFQATT and CDR2 is SNEGSKA (reference sequence). Trimming took 0 bases from V and 8 from J; bases not matched to a gene: 17. CDR3 length equals 18 residues. CDR3 sequence (DNA): TGCAGTGCTAGAGATCGTGGCGGGGGGGCCACAAGTCTTGATGAGCAGTTCTTC. Its translation is CSARDRGGGATSLDEQFF.

The chain uses TRBV12-5 and TRBJ1-2; TRBD1 agrees at 7 bases. CDR3 length: 14 amino acids. Germline-derived CDR1 and CDR2 are LGHNT and FRNRAP. The trim removed 0 bases at V and 7 bases at J, leaving 5 bases unmatched. The chain's CDR3 is CASGLVQGRSGYTF. CDR3 nucleotide sequence: TGTGCTAGTGGTTTGGTACAGGGGAGAAGTGGCTACACCTTC.

This clonotype appeared once. This sequence joins TRBV3-1 and TRBJ2-5; 7 bases are a match to TRBD2. This CDR3 has 14 residues. Germline V gene lookup returns CDR1 LGHDT and CDR2 YNNKEL (reference sequence). V was pared by 5 bases and J by 7 bases, with 10 bases of the junction left unmatched. The CDR3: CASSSGGGTLTQYF. The CDR3 DNA reads as TGTGCCAGCAGCTCCGGCGGGGGTACATTGACCCAGTACTTC.

This clonotype showed up many times. The J gene is TRBJ2-5, the V gene TRBV29-1; TRBD2 matches at 7 bases. From germline, CDR1 is SQVTM and CDR2 ANQGSEA. J was trimmed by 3 bases and V by 7 bases; bases with no gene match: 5. The CDR3 is 12 amino acids. CDR3 coding DNA: TGCAGCGCCCCGGGGGGAAAAGAGACCCAGTACTTC. This codes for CSAPGGKETQYF.

This clonotype was detected ten times or more. The rearrangement joins TRBV7-9 to TRBJ1-4; maybe TRBD1 (5 bases). Per germline, CDR1 SEHNR and CDR2 FQNEAQ (reference sequence). This CDR3 has 13 residues. Trimming shortened V by 1 base and J by 10 bases, and 10 bases separated the two germline ends. The CDR3: CASSLDQGGKLFF. CDR3 DNA: TGTGCCAGCAGCTTAGATCAGGGAGGAAAACTGTTTTTT.

This clonotype has just a few counts. The chain has TRBV9 and TRBJ2-3; D uncertain. Deletions cut 3 bases from V and 4 bases from J, with 9 bases between. This CDR3 contains 13 residues. CDR1 SGDLS and CDR2 YYNGEE come from the germline V gene. CDR3 amino acids: CASSAPASDTQYF. In DNA, the CDR3 is TGTGCCAGCAGCGCCCCGGCGTCAGATACGCAGTATTTT.

This clonotype was detected a few times. The rearrangement uses TRBV7-9 and TRBJ1-3; D uncertain. V lost 0 bases and J 5 bases, leaving 11 bases between the germline ends. The CDR3 has 15 residues. CDR1 is SEHNR and CDR2 is FQNEAQ in the germline V gene (reference sequence). CDR3: CASSLAGNARNTIYF. As DNA, the CDR3 is TGTGCCAGCAGCTTAGCAGGGAATGCGCGAAACACCATATATTTT. The full variable domain, in which reference TRBV7-9 and TRBJ1-3 provide the parts outside the CDR3, is DTGVSQNPRHKITKRGQNVTFRCDPISEHNRLYWYRQTLGQGPEFLTYFQNEAQLEKSRLLSDRFSAERPKGSFSTLEIQRTEQGDSAMYLCASSLAGNARNTIYFGEGSWLTVV.

Written as DNA, the CDR3 is TGTGCCAGCAGCCCACGTACCGCGGCCTCTTCCAATGAGCAGTTCTTC. Translation: CASSPRTAASSNEQFF. V gene TRBV12-3 or TRBV12-4 combines with J gene TRBJ2-1; no definite D call. The CDR3 consists of 16 residues. Trimming removed 6 bases from V and 6 bases from J, with 21 bases in between.

The chain recombines TRBV29-1 with TRBJ2-5; tentative D call: TRBD1 (5 bases). Trimming shortened V by 5 bases and J by 4 bases, and 20 bases separated the two germline ends. Germline CDR1 and CDR2: SQVTM and ANQGSEA. The CDR3 is made up of 15 amino acids. The CDR3 sequence: CSVNGDRAVRETQYF. The CDR3 nucleotides are TGCAGCGTTAACGGAGACAGAGCTGTACGAGAGACCCAGTACTTC.

The J gene is TRBJ2-3, the V gene TRBV9, with TRBD2 matching 10 bases. V was pared by 4 bases and J by 4 bases, with 12 bases of the junction left unmatched. The CDR3 extends over 17 amino acids. CDR1 is SGDLS, CDR2 YYNGEE, per germline. The DNA for the CDR3 is TGTGCCAGCAGCTACCGGGGCAGCGGGGGGGCATCAGATACGCAGTATTTT. Encoded protein: CASSYRGSGGASDTQYF.